These 26 T cell receptor beta chains came from one sample sequenced in a study of blood T cell repertoires in COVID-19. Produced via immunoSEQ multiplex PCR; TCRdb's table is partial and in-frame only. The data hold 340,000 or so clones, with around four fifths observed a single time. The sequenced material came from peripheral blood. The receptor source for this set is a man in his thirties or forties with active or convalescent COVID-19.

The J gene is TRBJ1-6, the V gene TRBV7-9; maybe TRBD1 (6 bases). The CDR3 contains 17 residues. Germline CDR1 and CDR2: SEHNR and FQNEAQ (reference sequence). Trimming cost V 5 bases and J 4 bases, with 18 bases left between them. The CDR3 region is CASSPAWDTRYNSPLHF. As DNA, the CDR3 is TGTGCCAGCAGCCCCGCCTGGGACACCAGGTATAATTCACCCCTCCACTTT. Full variable domain (outside the CDR3, taken from reference TRBV7-9 and TRBJ1-6): DTGVSQNPRHKITKRGQNVTFRCDPISEHNRLYWYRQTLGQGPEFLTYFQNEAQLEKSRLLSDRFSAERPKGSFSTLEIQRTEQGDSAMYLCASSPAWDTRYNSPLHFGNGTRLTVT.

The chain employs TRBV5-6 and TRBJ2-7; no clear D gene. The CDR3 covers 14 residues. Trimming stripped 2 bases from V and 2 bases from J, with 11 bases between. CDR1 is SGHDT and CDR2 is YYEEEE in the germline V gene. The CDR3 region is CASSFTSGTYEQYF. CDR3 DNA: TGTGCCAGCAGCTTTACATCAGGTACCTACGAGCAGTACTTC.

V and J are TRBV29-1 and TRBJ1-1, with D maybe TRBD1 (6 bases). Germline V CDR1 and CDR2: SQVTM, ANQGSEA. The CDR3 length is 14 residues. Trimming stripped 5 bases from V and 2 bases from J, with 15 bases between. CDR3 nucleotide sequence: TGCAGCGTTAACGGACAGACCCGAAACACTGAAGCTTTCTTT. Translating it yields CSVNGQTRNTEAFF.

The chain links TRBV6-4 to TRBJ1-2, with 9 bases identical to TRBD1. V dropped 8 bases and J dropped 0; count of bases not matched to a gene: 7. Germline CDR1 is MRHNA and CDR2 is SNTAGT. CDR3 length: 15 amino acids. The DNA of the CDR3 is TGTGCCAGCTTTGGGACAGGGCCTTCTAACTATGGCTACACCTTC. Protein product: CASFGTGPSNYGYTF.

The chain links TRBV12-3 or TRBV12-4 to TRBJ1-1; TRBD1 is a possible D gene (6 bases). CDR3 length: 12 amino acids. V was cut by 3 bases and J by 10 bases, with 12 bases left in between. The CDR3 DNA follows: TGTGCCAGCAGTTTCACAGGGCGAGGAGCTTTCTTT. Its protein product is CASSFTGRGAFF.

The chain couples TRBV5-1 to TRBJ2-1; D possibly corresponds to TRBD2 (6 bases). The length of the CDR3 is 15 residues. CDR1 is SGHRS and CDR2 is YFSETQ in the germline V gene. Trimming shortened V by 0 bases and J by 5 bases, and 12 bases separated the two germline ends. CDR3 region: CASSLAGARHNEQFF. CDR3 bases: TGCGCCAGCAGCTTGGCGGGAGCACGTCACAATGAGCAGTTCTTC.

This clone came up a few times. J is TRBJ2-6 and V is TRBV5-1, with 11 bases fitting TRBD1. The V and J ends lost 3 bases and 2 bases, in that order; junction bases with no gene match: 7. The germline CDR1 and CDR2 sequences are SGHRS and YFSETQ. This CDR3 is 18 amino acids long. The CDR3: CASSWTGGALAGANVLTF. The CDR3 coding sequence is TGCGCCAGCAGCTGGACAGGGGGCGCACTCGCTGGGGCCAACGTCCTGACTTTC.

CDR3 region: CASSPTTGVGKTQYF. CDR3 nucleotides: TGTGCCAGCTCACCAACTACAGGGGTAGGGAAGACCCAGTACTTC. The chain carries TRBV18 and TRBJ2-5, with 7 nucleotides matching TRBD1. V shed 2 bases and J 6 bases; nucleotides not matched to a gene: 9. CDR1 and CDR2 from the germline V gene are KGHSH and LQKENI. CDR3 size: 15 residues.

This clone has only one observation. This chain links TRBV15 with TRBJ1-4, with TRBD1 matching over 8 bases. Trimming removed 3 bases from V and 6 bases from J; junction bases left unmatched: 3. CDR1 is LNHNV and CDR2 is YYDKDF in the germline V gene (reference sequence). The CDR3 sequence is 14 residues long. The CDR3 DNA is TGTGCCACCAGCAGGACAGGGGAGGATGAAAAACTGTTTTTT. This codes for CATSRTGEDEKLFF.

The rearrangement uses TRBV11-3 and TRBJ2-2, with 11 bases matching TRBD2. Germline CDR1 and CDR2: SGHNT and YENEEA. V dropped 5 bases and J dropped 0; count of bases not matched to a gene: 2. CDR3 length: 16 residues. The chain's CDR3 is CASSGTSGANTGELFF. The CDR3 coding sequence is TGTGCCAGCAGCGGGACTAGCGGTGCGAACACCGGGGAGCTGTTTTTT.

The rearrangement uses TRBV28 and TRBJ2-3, with no clear D. The CDR3 runs 14 residues. V was cut by 6 bases and J by 0 bases, with 10 bases left in between. Looked up from germline, CDR1 is MDHEN and CDR2 is SYDVKM. The CDR3 nucleotides read TGTGCCAGCAGGGCAACGTATAGCACAGATACGCAGTATTTT. Translated, it gives CASRATYSTDTQYF.

V is TRBV18 and J is TRBJ2-7, with D hard to call. Trimming left V 4 bases short and J 4 bases short, with 5 bases between. The CDR3 length is 11 residues. Per germline, CDR1 KGHSH and CDR2 LQKENI. The CDR3 protein is CASSREYEQYF. CDR3 nucleotide sequence: TGTGCCAGCTCACGAGAGTACGAGCAGTACTTC.

This chain links TRBV27 with TRBJ2-1; 7 bases match TRBD2. The germline CDR1 and CDR2 sequences are MNHEY and SMNVEV (reference sequence). After removal of 5 bases from V and 6 bases from J, the junction contained 10 bases not matched to a gene. CDR3 size: 15 residues. CDR3 sequence (DNA): TGTGCCAGCAGTCCGACCCCGGGGAGGGGCAATGAGCAGTTCTTC. Its protein is CASSPTPGRGNEQFF.

This rearrangement joins TRBV9 to TRBJ1-3; unclear D gene. The CDR3 is 15 residues long. Germline CDR1 is SGDLS and CDR2 is YYNGEE. The V and J ends lost 4 bases and 2 bases respectively, with 13 bases between them. As DNA, the CDR3 is TGTGCCAGCAGCTCCCCCCCCGGGGCTGGAAACACCATATATTTT. Amino acids: CASSSPPGAGNTIYF.

The rearrangement uses TRBV6-1 and TRBJ2-7; 7 bases align to TRBD2. The CDR3 spans 15 residues. V dropped 2 bases and J dropped 4; count of bases not matched to a gene: 8. Looked up from germline, CDR1 is MNHNS and CDR2 is SASEGT. The DNA of the CDR3 is TGTGCCAGCAGTGAAAACTGGCGGGGGTTGTACGAGCAGTACTTC. Amino acids: CASSENWRGLYEQYF.

The gene calls are TRBV5-1 and TRBJ2-3; 9 nucleotides line up with TRBD2. Per germline, CDR1 SGHRS and CDR2 YFSETQ. V dropped 4 bases and J dropped 2; count of bases not matched to a gene: 11. This CDR3 has 17 amino acids. The CDR3 protein is CASSLRRAGGATDTQYF. In DNA form, the CDR3 reads TGCGCCAGCAGCCTCCGTAGGGCGGGGGGGGCCACAGATACGCAGTATTTT.

This sequence joins TRBV6-1 and TRBJ2-2; D remains ambiguous. The CDR3 totals 12 residues. Germline CDR1 reads MNHNS; CDR2 reads SASEGT. Trimming pared 7 bases from V and 3 bases from J, leaving 6 bases between. The CDR3 here is CASTQYTGELFF. In DNA form, the CDR3 reads TGTGCCAGCACCCAATACACCGGGGAGCTGTTTTTT.

The chain recombines TRBV30 with TRBJ1-6; tentatively, D is TRBD1 (5 bases). The CDR3 contains 14 residues. V dropped 5 bases and J dropped 10 bases, with 18 bases sitting between them. Germline CDR1 reads GTSNPN; CDR2 reads SVGIG (reference sequence). CDR3 coding DNA: TGTGCCTGGGGTAGCGGGGGTCCAAGCTCACCCCTCCACTTT. Residues: CAWGSGGPSSPLHF. The full variable domain, with the rest looked up from reference TRBV30 and TRBJ1-6, is SQTIHQWPATLVQPVGSPLSLECTVEGTSNPNLYWYRQAAGRGLQLLFYSVGIGQISSEVPQNLSASRPQDRQFILSSKKLLLSDSGFYLCAWGSGGPSSPLHFGNGTRLTVT.

The rearrangement links TRBV6-1 to TRBJ1-5, with 10 bases identical to TRBD1. Germline values: CDR1 MNHNS, CDR2 SASEGT. V trimming: 3 bases; J trimming: 8 bases; junction bases outside the gene matches: 4. The CDR3 consists of 14 residues. CDR3 loop: CASSEDRGSEPQHF. The DNA for the CDR3 is TGTGCCAGCAGTGAGGACAGGGGGTCGGAGCCCCAGCATTTT.

The rearrangement uses TRBV19 and TRBJ1-5, with TRBD1 matching over 9 bases. This CDR3 comprises 14 residues. J was trimmed by 5 bases and V by 7 bases; bases with no gene match: 6. Germline V gene sequence: CDR1 LNHDA, CDR2 SQIVND (reference sequence). The CDR3 sequence is CASTLGQGHQPQHF. CDR3 DNA sequence: TGTGCCAGTACCCTGGGACAGGGACATCAGCCCCAGCATTTT.

The count of this clone is one. The gene calls are TRBV15 and TRBJ1-6; D not resolved. CDR3 length: 12 amino acids. V lost 2 bases to trimming and J lost 7 bases, with 3 bases between them. Germline-derived CDR1 and CDR2 are LNHNV and YYDKDF (reference sequence). The CDR3 spells CATSRLNSPLHF. In DNA, the CDR3 is TGTGCCACCAGCAGACTCAATTCACCCCTCCACTTT.

The chain joins TRBV11-2 to TRBJ2-7; 7 positions match TRBD2. This CDR3 has 15 amino acids. V shed 1 base and J 0 bases; nucleotides not matched to a gene: 3. CDR1 and CDR2 from the germline V gene are SGHAT and FQNNGV. CDR3: CASSLAGGSSYEQYF. DNA for the CDR3: TGTGCCAGCAGCTTAGCGGGCGGGAGCTCCTACGAGCAGTACTTC.

This clone was picked up one time. The chain recombines TRBV7-3 with TRBJ1-1, with D hard to call. The germline V gene encodes CDR1 SGHTA and CDR2 FQGTGA. V was clipped by 2 bases and J by 4 bases, with 11 bases between them. CDR3 length: 14 residues. Here the CDR3 DNA reads TGTGCCAGCAGCTTAGGCGGGCTGGGCACTGAAGCTTTCTTT. Protein sequence: CASSLGGLGTEAFF. The full variable domain, in which reference TRBV7-3 and TRBJ1-1 provide the parts outside the CDR3, is GAGVSQTPSNKVTEKGKYVELRCDPISGHTALYWYRQSLGQGPEFLIYFQGTGAADDSGLPNDRFFAVRPEGSVSTLKIQRTERGDSAVYLCASSLGGLGTEAFFGQGTRLTVV.

The rearrangement joins TRBV9 to TRBJ1-3, with a possible D match to TRBD1 (6 bases). The CDR3 runs 15 residues. The germline V gene encodes CDR1 SGDLS and CDR2 YYNGEE. Deletions cut 3 bases from V and 3 bases from J, with 13 bases between. CDR3 protein: CASSALRGGGNTIYF. CDR3 in DNA: TGTGCCAGCAGCGCCCTGAGGGGGGGTGGAAACACCATATATTTT.

This sequence joins TRBV7-2 and TRBJ2-1; 9 positions match TRBD1. The V and J ends lost 2 bases and 5 bases, in that order; junction bases with no gene match: 7. In germline, CDR1 is SGHTA, CDR2 FQGNSA. This CDR3 region has 16 residues. As DNA, the CDR3 is TGTGCCAGCAGCTTAAGTCCGGGACAGGGAAACAATGAGCAGTTCTTC. It yields the protein CASSLSPGQGNNEQFF. The complete variable domain, with remaining parts taken from reference TRBV7-2 and TRBJ2-1, reads GAGVSQSPSNKVTEKGKDVELRCDPISGHTALYWYRQSLGQGLEFLIYFQGNSAPDKSGLPSDRFSAERTGGSVSTLTIQRTQQEDSAVYLCASSLSPGQGNNEQFFGPGTRLTVL.

Here the CDR3 reads CASARDRGRSNTEAFF. In DNA form, the CDR3 reads TGCGCCAGCGCTAGGGACAGGGGGCGATCGAACACTGAAGCTTTCTTT. The chain couples TRBV5-1 to TRBJ1-1; 12 bases match TRBD1. CDR1 SGHRS and CDR2 YFSETQ come from the germline V gene. The V gene end was trimmed by 7 bases and the J gene end by 1 base; junction bases not matched to a gene: 8. CDR3 length: 16 residues. Full variable domain (outside the CDR3, taken from reference TRBV5-1 and TRBJ1-1): KAGVTQTPRYLIKTRGQQVTLSCSPISGHRSVSWYQQTPGQGLQFLFEYFSETQRNKGNFPGRFSGRQFSNSRSEMNVSTLELGDSALYLCASARDRGRSNTEAFFGQGTRLTVV.